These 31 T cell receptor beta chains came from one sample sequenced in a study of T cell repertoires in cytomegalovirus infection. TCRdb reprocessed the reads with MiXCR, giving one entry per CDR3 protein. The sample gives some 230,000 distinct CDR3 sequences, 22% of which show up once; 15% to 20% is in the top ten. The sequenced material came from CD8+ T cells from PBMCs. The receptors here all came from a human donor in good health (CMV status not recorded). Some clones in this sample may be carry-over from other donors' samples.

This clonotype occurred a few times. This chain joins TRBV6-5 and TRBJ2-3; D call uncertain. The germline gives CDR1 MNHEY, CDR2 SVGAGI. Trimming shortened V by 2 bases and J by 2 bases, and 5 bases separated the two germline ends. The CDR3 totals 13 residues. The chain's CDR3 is CASSYVYTDTQYF. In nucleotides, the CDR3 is TGTGCCAGCAGTTACGTGTACACAGATACGCAGTATTTT.

This CDR3 reads CASSSSGETQYF. CDR3 nucleotide sequence: TGTGCCAGCAGCTCCTCCGGAGAGACCCAGTACTTC. The chain uses TRBV7-6 and TRBJ2-5; D uncertain. The length of the CDR3 is 12 residues. In germline, CDR1 is SGHVS, CDR2 FNYEAQ. The V gene lost 4 bases and the J gene lost 4 bases, with 7 bases spanning the gap.

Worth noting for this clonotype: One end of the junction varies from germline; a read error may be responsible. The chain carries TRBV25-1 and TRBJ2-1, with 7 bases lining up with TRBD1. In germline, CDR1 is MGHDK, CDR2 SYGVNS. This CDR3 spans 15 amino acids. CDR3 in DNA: TGTGCCTGCAGTGAATATGAGGGGGCGGGTAATGAGCAGTTCTTC. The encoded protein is CACSEYEGAGNEQFF.

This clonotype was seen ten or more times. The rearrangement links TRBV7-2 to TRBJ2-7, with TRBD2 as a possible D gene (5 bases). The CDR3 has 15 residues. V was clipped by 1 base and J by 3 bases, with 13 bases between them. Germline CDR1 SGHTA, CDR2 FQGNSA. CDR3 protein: CASSLGPGLSYEQYF. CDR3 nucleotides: TGTGCCAGCAGCTTAGGCCCAGGACTTAGCTACGAGCAGTACTTC.

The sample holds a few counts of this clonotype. The CDR3 region has the DNA TGTGCCAGCAGTTACTCGATAGTCCGCCAAAATGAAAAACTGTTTTTT. Protein product: CASSYSIVRQNEKLFF. The chain carries TRBV6-2 or TRBV6-3 and TRBJ1-4, with D unclear. The CDR3 runs 16 residues. Germline V gives CDR1 MNHEY, CDR2 SVGEGT. Trimming cost V 0 bases and J 5 bases, with 13 bases left between them.

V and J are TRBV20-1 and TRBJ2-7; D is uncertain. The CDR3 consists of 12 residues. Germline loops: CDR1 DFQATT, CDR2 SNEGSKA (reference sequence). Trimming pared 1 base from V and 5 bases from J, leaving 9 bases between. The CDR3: CSARGWVDEQYF. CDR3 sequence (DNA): TGCAGTGCTAGAGGCTGGGTGGACGAGCAGTACTTC.

The chain's CDR3 is CASSYGTGNNYGYTF. DNA for the CDR3: TGTGCCAGCAGTTACGGGACAGGAAATAACTATGGCTACACCTTC. The chain recombines TRBV6-5 with TRBJ1-2; 8 bases map to TRBD1. This CDR3 is built from 15 residues. Looked up from germline, CDR1 is MNHEY and CDR2 is SVGAGI. V was pared by 2 bases and J by 1 base, with 3 bases of the junction left unmatched.

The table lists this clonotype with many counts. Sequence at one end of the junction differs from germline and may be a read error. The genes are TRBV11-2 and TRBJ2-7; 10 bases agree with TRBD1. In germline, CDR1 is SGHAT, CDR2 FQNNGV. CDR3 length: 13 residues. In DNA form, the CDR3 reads TGTGCCAGCAGCTTGGTGACAGGGGGCGAGGAGTACTTC. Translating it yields CASSLVTGGEEYF.

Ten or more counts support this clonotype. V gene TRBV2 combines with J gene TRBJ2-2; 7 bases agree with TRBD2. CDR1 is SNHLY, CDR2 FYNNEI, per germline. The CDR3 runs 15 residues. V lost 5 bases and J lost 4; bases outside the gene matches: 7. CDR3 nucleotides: TGTGCCAGCAGTAGGGGAGGGACCAGCACCGGGGAGCTGTTTTTT. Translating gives CASSRGGTSTGELFF.

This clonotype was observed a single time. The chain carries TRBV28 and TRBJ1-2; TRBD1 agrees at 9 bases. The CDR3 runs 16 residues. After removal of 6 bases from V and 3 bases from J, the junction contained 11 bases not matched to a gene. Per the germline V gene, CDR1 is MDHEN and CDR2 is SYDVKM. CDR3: CASRMGQGRSHYGYTF. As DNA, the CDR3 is TGTGCCAGCAGAATGGGACAGGGTCGATCCCACTATGGCTACACCTTC.

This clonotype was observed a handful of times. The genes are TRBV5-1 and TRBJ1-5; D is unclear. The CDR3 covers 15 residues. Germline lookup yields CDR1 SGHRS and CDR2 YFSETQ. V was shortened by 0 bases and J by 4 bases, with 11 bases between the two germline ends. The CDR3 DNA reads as TGCGCCAGCAGCTTGGCCGGCCTGTTTAATCAGCCCCAGCATTTT. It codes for CASSLAGLFNQPQHF.

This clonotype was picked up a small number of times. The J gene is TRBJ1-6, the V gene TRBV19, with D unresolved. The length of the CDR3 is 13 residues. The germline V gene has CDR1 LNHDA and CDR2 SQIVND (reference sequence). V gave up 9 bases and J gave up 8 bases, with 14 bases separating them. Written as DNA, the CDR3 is TGTGCCAGCTCATCACTGAGTTATTCACCCCTCCACTTT. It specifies CASSSLSYSPLHF. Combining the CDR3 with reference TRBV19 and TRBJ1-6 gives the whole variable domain DGGITQSPKYLFRKEGQNVTLSCEQNLNHDAMYWYRQDPGQGLRLIYYSQIVNDFQKGDIAEGYSVSREKKESFPLTVTSAQKNPTAFYLCASSSLSYSPLHFGNGTRLTVT.

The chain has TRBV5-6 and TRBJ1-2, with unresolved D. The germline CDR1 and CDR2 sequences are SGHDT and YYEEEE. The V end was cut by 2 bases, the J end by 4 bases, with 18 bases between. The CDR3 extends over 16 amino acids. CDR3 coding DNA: TGTGCCAGCAGCTTAGGAGACATCTCTCCCCCCTATGGCTACACCTTC. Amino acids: CASSLGDISPPYGYTF.

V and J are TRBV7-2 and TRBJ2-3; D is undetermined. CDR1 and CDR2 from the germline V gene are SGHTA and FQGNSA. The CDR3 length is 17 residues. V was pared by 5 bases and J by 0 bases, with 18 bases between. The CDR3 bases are TGTGCCAGCAGCCCCATGGGGTTAACCTCTAGCACAGATACGCAGTATTTT. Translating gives CASSPMGLTSSTDTQYF.

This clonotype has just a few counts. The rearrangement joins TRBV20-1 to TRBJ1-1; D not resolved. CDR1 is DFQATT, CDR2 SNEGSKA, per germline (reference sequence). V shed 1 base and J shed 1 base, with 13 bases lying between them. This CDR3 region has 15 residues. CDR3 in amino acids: CSARGLGYPNTEAFF. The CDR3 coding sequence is TGCAGTGCTAGAGGTCTGGGGTATCCGAACACTGAAGCTTTCTTT.

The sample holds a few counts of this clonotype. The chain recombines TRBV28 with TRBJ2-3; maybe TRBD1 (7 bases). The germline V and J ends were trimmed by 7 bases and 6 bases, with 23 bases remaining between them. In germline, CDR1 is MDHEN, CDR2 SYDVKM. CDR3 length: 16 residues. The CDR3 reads CASKLNAGGLRDTQYF. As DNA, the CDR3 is TGTGCCAGCAAACTCAACGCAGGGGGGTTGCGTGATACGCAGTATTTT.

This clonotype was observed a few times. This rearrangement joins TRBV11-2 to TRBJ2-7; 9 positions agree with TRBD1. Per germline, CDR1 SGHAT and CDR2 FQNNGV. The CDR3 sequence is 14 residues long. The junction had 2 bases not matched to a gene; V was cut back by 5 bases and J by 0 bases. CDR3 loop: CASSLQGASYEQYF. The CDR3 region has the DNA TGTGCCAGCAGCCTACAGGGGGCCTCCTACGAGCAGTACTTC.

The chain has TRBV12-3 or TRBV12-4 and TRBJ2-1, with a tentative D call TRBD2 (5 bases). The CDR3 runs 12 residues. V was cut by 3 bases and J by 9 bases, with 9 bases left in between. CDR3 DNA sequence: TGTGCCAGCAGTTTGGGAGCAGCTGAGCAGTTCTTC. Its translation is CASSLGAAEQFF.

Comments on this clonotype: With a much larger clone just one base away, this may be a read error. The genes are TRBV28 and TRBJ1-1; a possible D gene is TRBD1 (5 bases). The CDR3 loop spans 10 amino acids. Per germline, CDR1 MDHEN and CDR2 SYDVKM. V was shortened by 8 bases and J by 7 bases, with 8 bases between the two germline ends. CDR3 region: CASGGSEAFF. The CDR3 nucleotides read TGTGCCAGCGGGGGAAGTGAAGCTTTCTTT.

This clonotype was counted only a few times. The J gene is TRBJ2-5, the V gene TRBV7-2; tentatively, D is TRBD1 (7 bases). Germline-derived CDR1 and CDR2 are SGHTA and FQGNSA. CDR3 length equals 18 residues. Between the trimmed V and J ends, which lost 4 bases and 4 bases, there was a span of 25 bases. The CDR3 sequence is CASSYFRGVHGNRETQYF. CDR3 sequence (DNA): TGTGCCAGCAGCTACTTCAGGGGGGTCCACGGAAATAGAGAGACCCAGTACTTC.

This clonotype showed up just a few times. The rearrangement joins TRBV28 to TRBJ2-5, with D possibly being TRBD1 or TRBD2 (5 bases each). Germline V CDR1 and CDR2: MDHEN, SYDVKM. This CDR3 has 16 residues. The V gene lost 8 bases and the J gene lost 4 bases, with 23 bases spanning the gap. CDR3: CASVGPPGPKGETQYF. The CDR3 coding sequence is TGTGCCAGCGTTGGACCTCCGGGACCAAAGGGAGAGACCCAGTACTTC. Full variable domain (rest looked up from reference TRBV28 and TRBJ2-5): DVKVTQSSRYLVKRTGEKVFLECVQDMDHENMFWYRQDPGLGLRLIYFSYDVKMKEKGDIPEGYSVSREKKERFSLILESASTNQTSMYLCASVGPPGPKGETQYFGPGTRLLVL.

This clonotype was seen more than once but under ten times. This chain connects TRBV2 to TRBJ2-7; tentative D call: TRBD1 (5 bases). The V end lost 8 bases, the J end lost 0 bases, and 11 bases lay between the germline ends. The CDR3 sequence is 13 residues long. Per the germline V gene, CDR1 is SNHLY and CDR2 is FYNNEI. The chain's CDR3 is CASQGSRSYEQYF. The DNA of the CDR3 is TGTGCCAGCCAGGGCAGTCGCTCCTACGAGCAGTACTTC.

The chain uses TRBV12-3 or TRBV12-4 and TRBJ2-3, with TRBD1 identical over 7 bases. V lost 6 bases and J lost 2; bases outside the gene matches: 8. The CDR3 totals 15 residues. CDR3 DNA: TGTGCCAGCAGACTAGACAGGGTGTACACAGATACGCAGTATTTT. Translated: CASRLDRVYTDTQYF.

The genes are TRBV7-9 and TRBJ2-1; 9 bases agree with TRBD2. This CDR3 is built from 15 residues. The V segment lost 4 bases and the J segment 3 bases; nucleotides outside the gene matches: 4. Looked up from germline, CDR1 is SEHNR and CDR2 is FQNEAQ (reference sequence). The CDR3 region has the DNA TGTGCCAGCAGCTCTAGCGGGGCCCGCTACAATGAGCAGTTCTTC. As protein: CASSSSGARYNEQFF.

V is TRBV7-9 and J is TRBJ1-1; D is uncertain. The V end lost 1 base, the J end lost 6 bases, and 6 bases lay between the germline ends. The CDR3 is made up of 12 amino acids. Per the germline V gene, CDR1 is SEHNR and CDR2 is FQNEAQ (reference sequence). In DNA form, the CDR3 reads TGTGCCAGCAGCTTAGACACCGCTGAAGCTTTCTTT. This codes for CASSLDTAEAFF.

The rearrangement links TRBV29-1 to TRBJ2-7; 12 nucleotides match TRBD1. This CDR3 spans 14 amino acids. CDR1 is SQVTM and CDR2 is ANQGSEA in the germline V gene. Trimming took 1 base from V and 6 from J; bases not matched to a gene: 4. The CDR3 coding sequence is TGCAGCGTTGAAGCCGGGACAGGGGGCCTCGAGCAGTACTTC. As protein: CSVEAGTGGLEQYF.

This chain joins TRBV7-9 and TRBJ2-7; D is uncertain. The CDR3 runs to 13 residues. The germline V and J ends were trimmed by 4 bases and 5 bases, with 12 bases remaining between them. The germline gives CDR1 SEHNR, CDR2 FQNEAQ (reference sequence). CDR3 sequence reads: CASSSTHSDEQYF. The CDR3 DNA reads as TGTGCCAGCAGCTCAACCCACAGCGACGAGCAGTACTTC.

Written as DNA, the CDR3 is TGTGCCAGCAGCTTGGGCCTAGCGGACGCCTACGAGCAGTACTTC. This gives the protein CASSLGLADAYEQYF. The chain has TRBV5-5 and TRBJ2-7; TRBD2 matches 7 bases. V shed 0 bases and J 2 bases; nucleotides not matched to a gene: 5. Germline values: CDR1 SGHKS, CDR2 YYEKEE (reference sequence). This CDR3 region has 15 residues.

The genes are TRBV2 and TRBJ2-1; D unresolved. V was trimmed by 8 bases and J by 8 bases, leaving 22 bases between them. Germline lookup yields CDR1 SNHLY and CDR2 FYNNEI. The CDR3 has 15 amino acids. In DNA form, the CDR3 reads TGTGCCAGCGAAACGATCTCCAAATCGTTCGATGAGCAGTTCTTC. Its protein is CASETISKSFDEQFF.

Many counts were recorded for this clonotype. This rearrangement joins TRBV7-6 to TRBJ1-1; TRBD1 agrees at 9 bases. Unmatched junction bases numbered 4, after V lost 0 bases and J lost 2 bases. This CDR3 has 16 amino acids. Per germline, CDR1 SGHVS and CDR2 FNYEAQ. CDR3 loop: CASSLALGQGNTEAFF. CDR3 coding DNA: TGTGCCAGCAGCTTAGCCCTGGGACAGGGAAACACTGAAGCTTTCTTT.

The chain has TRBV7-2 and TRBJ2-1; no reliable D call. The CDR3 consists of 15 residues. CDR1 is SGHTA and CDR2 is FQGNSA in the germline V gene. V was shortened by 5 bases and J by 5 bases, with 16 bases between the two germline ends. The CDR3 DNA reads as TGTGCCAGCAGCAAATGGGAAGGTTACCACAATGAGCAGTTCTTC. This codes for CASSKWEGYHNEQFF.